The present TCR beta chain was sequenced within a study of CXCR3-negative and CXCR3-positive naive CD8 T cells. The authors prepared UMI-labeled TRB cDNA libraries by 5' RACE. TCRdb re-called the 5' RACE reads and gives one entry per CDR3 protein, without DNA. The sample spans tens of thousands of distinct CDR3 sequences; the ten largest clones claim roughly 0.75%. About this clonotype itself: Its antigen is unidentified.

The V gene's germline CDR1 is MNHEY and CDR2 SVGEGT. This CDR3 has 15 amino acids. Naive cells were sorted as CD45RO-, CCR7+, CD27+ and CD95-. General study findings and limits: Against CXCR3-negative naive cells, CXCR3-positive naive cells showed more hydrophobic TRB CDR3s.

The sample taken for sequencing was naive CXCR3+ CD8+ T cells from blood. Stated subset: CD45RO-CCR7+CD27+CD95- naive CD8+ T cells expressing CXCR3 (TNR3+). The chain recombines TRBV6-2 or TRBV6-3 with TRBJ2-1. The TCR originated in a human donor in good health. Some clones in this sample may be carry-over from other donors' samples. CDR3 loop: CASSYSGVPLNEQFF.